The clone carrying this TCR beta chain occurred many times. Its antigen is unidentified. Germline CDR1 is DFQATT and CDR2 is SNEGSKA (reference sequence). V was pared by 2 bases and J by 4 bases, with 9 bases of the junction left unmatched. The CDR3 contains 16 residues. The sample originates from a study of CD8+CD57+ T cells in acquired aplastic anemia. Across the whole study: The mean DNA yield obtained from sorted CD4+ and CD8+ cells came to 3 to 3.5 ug.

The study, taken as a whole, reports: Patients showed no significant difference from controls in CD8+ Simpson's diversity.

Before being chosen for sequencing, patients had shown CD8+CD57+ cell expansion by flow cytometry. The patients, all of them, had severe acquired aplastic anemia. Genomic DNA provided the template from which TCR beta VDJ and CDR3 profiles were obtained. TCRdb reprocessed the reads with MiXCR, giving one entry per CDR3 protein. Of 100,000 to 150,000 distinct CDR3 sequences in the sample, less than 50% were seen once. The chain recombines TRBV20-1 with TRBJ2-5; TRBD2 matches at 11 bases. The sequencing input was sorted CD4+, CD8+, or CD8+CD57+ T cells (not recorded which) from PBMCs. The TCR originated in a human donor with aplastic anemia. CDR3 sequence (DNA): TGCAGTGCTAGATTAACGACTAGCGGGGTGGCAGAGACCCAGTACTTC. Amino acid sequence: CSARLTTSGVAETQYF.